This is a list of T cell receptor beta chains from one sample in a study of cytomegalovirus exposure and HLA in healthy donors. TCRdb's table, derived via immunoSEQ multiplex PCR, lists solely in-frame clones and lacks some. The sample lists 110,000 or so clones; about 64% were seen once. Sequencing was done on a sample of PBMCs. These receptors all come from a man between 18 and 29 years old in good health and CMV-seropositive. Both conserved end residues are part of each CDR3. The order of the fields is CDR3 protein, CDR3 DNA, clone size, J gene, D gene, V gene. D genes are given only for firm matches. The size of a clone is reported for some rows only, either as once, few or many, or as a class for expanded clones.

CASTGQGGRDTQYF | TGTGCCAGCACGGGACAGGGGGGAAGAGATACGCAGTATTTT | few | TRBJ2-3 | TRBD1 | TRBV5-6
CASSLRGTDTQYF | TGTGCCAGCAGTCTCAGGGGCACAGATACGCAGTATTTT | NA | TRBJ2-3 | NA | TRBV27
CASSLSRLAPSTDTQYF | TGTGCCAGCAGTTTATCCCGACTAGCGCCCAGCACAGATACGCAGTATTTT | NA | TRBJ2-3 | TRBD2 | TRBV27
CASSSLAGRDNEQFF | TGTGCCAGCAGTTCACTAGCGGGGAGGGACAATGAGCAGTTCTTC | NA | TRBJ2-1 | TRBD2 | TRBV7-6
CASSPYQGGGTPGTQYF | TGTGCCAGCAGTCCCTACCAGGGCGGGGGGACTCCCGGGACCCAGTACTTC | NA | TRBJ2-5 | TRBD2 | TRBV27
CASSSSGTPRTDTQYF | TGCGCCAGCAGCTCGAGTGGGACACCGCGCACAGATACGCAGTATTTT | few | TRBJ2-3 | NA | TRBV5-1
CASSYLPRQGPLEAFF | TGTGCCAGCAGTTACCTCCCCCGACAGGGACCTCTTGAAGCTTTCTTT | few | TRBJ1-1 | TRBD1 | TRBV6-5
CASSPGTSGQETQYF | TGTGCCAGCAGCCCCGGGACTAGCGGACAAGAGACCCAGTACTTC | NA | TRBJ2-5 | TRBD2 | TRBV5-8
CASSYSRSPLHF | TGTGCCAGCAGTTACTCGAGATCACCCCTCCACTTT | NA | TRBJ1-6 | NA | TRBV6-6
CASGGQGAPYNEQFF | TGTGCCAGCGGCGGACAGGGGGCCCCCTACAATGAGCAGTTCTTC | few | TRBJ2-1 | TRBD1 | TRBV6-5
CASSRRTRSYEQYF | TGTGCCAGCAGCCGACGTACTAGGTCCTACGAGCAGTACTTC | NA | TRBJ2-7 | NA | TRBV7-2
CASMRDSNQPQHF | TGTGCCAGCATGCGGGATAGCAATCAGCCCCAGCATTTT | NA | TRBJ1-5 | NA | TRBV2
CASSQDWAGRGAQETQYF | TGTGCCAGCAGCCAAGATTGGGCGGGACGGGGTGCACAAGAGACCCAGTACTTC | NA | TRBJ2-5 | NA | TRBV14
CASSPGVNSYNEQFF | TGTGCCAGCAGCCCAGGGGTTAACTCCTACAATGAGCAGTTCTTC | NA | TRBJ2-1 | NA | TRBV7-7
CASGQGWTDTQYF | TGCGCCAGTGGACAGGGATGGACAGATACGCAGTATTTT | NA | TRBJ2-3 | TRBD1 | TRBV10-2
CSVEDLGRDRQYF | TGCAGCGTTGAAGATCTTGGACGGGACAGGCAGTACTTC | NA | TRBJ2-7 | TRBD1 | TRBV29-1
CASSLDSPTYGYTF | TGTGCCAGCAGCTTGGACAGCCCGACCTATGGCTACACCTTC | NA | TRBJ1-2 | NA | TRBV5-6
CASSPPPQGGRAFF | TGTGCCAGCAGCCCACCTCCCCAGGGGGGACGGGCTTTCTTT | NA | TRBJ1-1 | TRBD1 | TRBV7-9
CASSSPGGRGEQFF | TGTGCCAGCAGCTCACCAGGGGGCAGGGGTGAGCAGTTCTTC | NA | TRBJ2-1 | TRBD1 | TRBV7-3
CASSSPGSGGPDTQYF | TGTGCCAGCAGTTCCCCGGGTAGCGGGGGGCCAGATACGCAGTATTTT | NA | TRBJ2-3 | TRBD2 | TRBV6-5
CASTLTGYGYTF | TGTGCCAGCACCCTAACTGGCTATGGCTACACCTTC | NA | TRBJ1-2 | NA | TRBV6-1
CASQSSGVLKLFF | TGTGCCAGTCAAAGCAGCGGGGTACTAAAACTGTTTTTT | once | TRBJ1-4 | NA | TRBV28
CASSSVRGGGEQYF | TGCGCCAGCAGCTCCGTTCGGGGGGGTGGCGAGCAGTACTTC | NA | TRBJ2-7 | TRBD2 | TRBV5-1
CASRMSGPSSYEQYF | TGTGCCAGCAGAATGAGTGGGCCGAGCTCCTACGAGCAGTACTTC | NA | TRBJ2-7 | NA | TRBV28
CASSLRGGYEQYF | TGTGCCAGCAGCCTCCGAGGGGGCTACGAGCAGTACTTC | NA | TRBJ2-7 | NA | TRBV28
CASSYSGQGAGGYTF | TGTGCCAGCAGTTACTCGGGACAGGGGGCTGGTGGCTACACCTTC | few | TRBJ1-2 | TRBD1 | TRBV6-5
CASSLRYSGGPGNEQFF | TGCGCCAGCAGCTTACGATATAGCGGGGGGCCCGGGAATGAGCAGTTCTTC | NA | TRBJ2-1 | TRBD2 | TRBV5-1
CASRAQGQATETQYF | TGTGCCAGCAGAGCGCAGGGACAGGCGACAGAGACCCAGTACTTC | NA | TRBJ2-5 | TRBD1 | TRBV13
CASSDQLAARADTQYF | TGTGCCAGCAGTGACCAACTAGCGGCTAGGGCAGATACGCAGTATTTT | few | TRBJ2-3 | TRBD2 | TRBV6-1
CASTQSWDGYTF | TGTGCCAGCACACAGTCGTGGGATGGCTACACCTTC | once | TRBJ1-2 | NA | TRBV7-9
CASSSDRSGNTIYF | TGTGCCAGCAGCAGTGACAGATCTGGAAACACCATATATTTT | NA | TRBJ1-3 | NA | TRBV21-1
CASSLDGGLQPQHF | TGCGCCAGCAGCTTGGATGGAGGGCTGCAGCCCCAGCATTTT | NA | TRBJ1-5 | NA | TRBV5-1
CASSQVSGFEDSPLHF | TGTGCCAGCAGCCAAGTATCGGGTTTTGAAGATTCACCCCTCCACTTT | NA | TRBJ1-6 | NA | TRBV4-2
CACIPVTSGDTYEQYF | TGTGCCTGCATACCGGTTACTAGCGGGGATACCTACGAGCAGTACTTC | many | TRBJ2-7 | TRBD2 | TRBV30
CASSLGPVQGVYGYTF | TGTGCCAGTAGTCTAGGTCCAGTACAGGGCGTGTACGGCTACACCTTC | NA | TRBJ1-2 | NA | TRBV19
CASSTDGQGTNYGYTF | TGTGCCAGCAGCACCGACGGACAGGGGACTAACTATGGCTACACCTTC | few | TRBJ1-2 | TRBD1 | TRBV13
CASSPRGFTGNTIYF | TGTGCCAGCTCACCACGCGGGTTTACTGGAAACACCATATATTTT | few | TRBJ1-3 | NA | TRBV18
CASSPRTGADTQYF | TGTGCCAGCAGTCCTAGGACAGGGGCAGATACGCAGTATTTT | NA | TRBJ2-3 | TRBD1 | TRBV28
CASSFVPWGDTYEQYF | TGTGCCAGCAGCTTTGTCCCATGGGGAGACACATACGAGCAGTACTTC | NA | TRBJ2-7 | NA | TRBV5-6
CASSYSGGGTEAFF | TGTGCCAGCAGTTACTCGGGGGGTGGCACTGAAGCTTTCTTT | NA | TRBJ1-1 | NA | TRBV6-6
CASSLTRGDDFWGYTF | TGTGCCAGCAGCTTAACGCGGGGGGACGACTTCTGGGGCTACACCTTC | NA | TRBJ1-2 | NA | TRBV7-3
CASSGTSFSYNEQFF | TGTGCCAGCAGCGGGACTAGCTTCTCCTACAATGAGCAGTTCTTC | NA | TRBJ2-1 | TRBD2 | TRBV5-6
CASSQGDRYGYTF | TGCGCCAGCAGCCAAGGGGACAGATATGGCTACACCTTC | NA | TRBJ1-2 | TRBD1 | TRBV4-1
CASSLVGGAIDEQFF | TGTGCCAGCAGCTTAGTGGGGGGGGCAATCGATGAGCAGTTCTTC | once | TRBJ2-1 | NA | TRBV7-9
CASSLGPITGNYGYTF | TGTGCCAGCAGCTTGGGCCCGATTACAGGGAACTATGGCTACACCTTC | NA | TRBJ1-2 | NA | TRBV5-5
CASAVRPGLAGGSTDTQYF | TGCGCCAGCGCCGTAAGGCCGGGACTAGCGGGGGGAAGCACAGATACGCAGTATTTT | NA | TRBJ2-3 | TRBD2 | TRBV5-1
CASSLSFQDGNEQFF | TGTGCCAGCAGTTTAAGTTTTCAGGATGGCAATGAGCAGTTCTTC | few | TRBJ2-1 | NA | TRBV28